The entry below gives a single T cell receptor beta chain sequence along with its context. The protocol was immunoSEQ multiplex PCR, while the TCRdb copy is restricted to in-frame clones and leaves out a portion. The sample records about 130,000 clones, about 79% being singletons. This entry comes from a study of blood T cell repertoires in COVID-19. Background on the study: The origin of the acute and convalescent COVID-19 samples was the United States, Italy and Spain.

The CDR3 contains 13 residues. Germline lookup yields CDR1 MNHEY and CDR2 SVGAGI. V gave up 6 bases and J gave up 2 bases; unmatched junction bases: 0. The chain recombines TRBV6-5 with TRBJ1-5; the match to TRBD1 covers 8 bases. The material sequenced was peripheral blood. The receptor was derived from a woman between 50 and 59 years old with acute or convalescent COVID-19. CDR3 in DNA: TGTGCCAGCAGGGACAGGGGCAATCAGCCCCAGCATTTT. It is translated as CASRDRGNQPQHF.